Listed below are T cell receptor beta chains from one sample, sequenced in a study of T cell repertoires in cytomegalovirus infection. TCRdb recomputed calls from the reads with MiXCR, one row per CDR3 protein. The sample has around 770,000 distinct CDR3 sequences, almost 30% seen once; the top ten hold roughly 13%. Antigen specificity for these receptors is unknown. Sequenced here: cultured CD8+ T cells from PBMCs, sampled from culture after CMV antigen stimulation. These receptors all come from a human donor in good health (CMV status not recorded). Some clones in this sample may be carry-over from other donors' samples. The CDR3 runs from the conserved cysteine through the conserved F or W. Each record gives: D gene, V gene, clone size, J gene, CDR3 DNA, CDR3 protein. A D gene is named only where the DNA matches it firmly. Size tells how often a clone was seen (once, few, many) or the class of an expanded clone, and some rows leave it out.

.	TRBV20-1	.	TRBJ2-1	TGCAGTGCTAGATCCCCAGTCTGGAATGAGCAGTTCTTC	CSARSPVWNEQFF
TRBD2	TRBV7-6	few	TRBJ2-5	TGTGCCAGCAGCACAAGGACTAGCGGGGGGATGGGGGAGACCCAGTACTTC	CASSTRTSGGMGETQYF
.	TRBV6-2/TRBV6-3	.	TRBJ1-4	TGTGCCAGCAGTCGACGGAATAATGAAAAACTGTTTTTT	CASSRRNNEKLFF
.	TRBV28	.	TRBJ1-2	TGTGCCAGCAGTTTATCCCCAGATCCTTACTATGGCTACACCTTC	CASSLSPDPYYGYTF
.	TRBV19	.	TRBJ1-1	TGTGCCAGTACCCCTGGCCCAGGTTGGACTGAAGCTTTCTTT	CASTPGPGWTEAFF
TRBD2	TRBV7-2	few	TRBJ2-3	TGTGCCAGCAGCCTTAGCGGGGGGGCTCGCACAGATACGCAGTATTTT	CASSLSGGARTDTQYF
.	TRBV2	few	TRBJ1-2	TGTGCCAGCAGTGAAGCGCTCACGGGAGGGAATGGCTACACCTTC	CASSEALTGGNGYTF
.	TRBV7-9	.	TRBJ1-1	TGTGCCAGCTTACCGGGGGGGCTGGGAACTGAAGCTTTCTTT	CASLPGGLGTEAFF
.	TRBV7-9	.	TRBJ2-5	TGTGCCAGCAGCTTTGACAGGTACCAAGAGACCCAGTACTTC	CASSFDRYQETQYF
.	TRBV15	.	TRBJ1-4	TGTGCCACCAGCAGAAGGGATAATGAAAAACTGTTTTTT	CATSRRDNEKLFF
.	TRBV7-3	few	TRBJ2-1	TGTGCCAGCAGTTATAATAAGGACAGTTACAATGAGCAGTTCTTC	CASSYNKDSYNEQFF
TRBD1	TRBV7-6	few	TRBJ2-2	TGTGCCGGCCGGGACAGGAACACCGGGGAGCTGTTTTTT	CAGRDRNTGELFF
.	TRBV19	.	TRBJ2-1	TGTGCCAGTAGTATACCGGATAACAATGAGCAGTTCTTC	CASSIPDNNEQFF
.	TRBV7-8	many	TRBJ1-5	TGTGCCAGCAGCTTAGGGGCTGGAAATAGCAATCAGCCCCAGCATTTT	CASSLGAGNSNQPQHF
.	TRBV4-3	.	TRBJ1-2	TGCGCCAGCAGCCAAGATCGCCGCTTCCCCGGCTACACCTTC	CASSQDRRFPGYTF
.	TRBV7-4	few	TRBJ2-7	TGTGCCAGCAGCTCCGAGAGACTGGTTTCCTACGAGCAGTACTTC	CASSSERLVSYEQYF
.	TRBV4-1	.	TRBJ1-1	TGCGCCAGCAGCCAGGAGCAGGTGGGTTCCACTGAAGCTTTCTTT	CASSQEQVGSTEAFF
.	TRBV5-8	many	TRBJ2-2	TGTGCCAGCAGCCTGAGGACAGCAACGAACACCGGGGAGCTGTTTTTT	CASSLRTATNTGELFF
.	TRBV6-5	few	TRBJ1-6	TGTGCCAGCAGTTACGTGGGGTACTCCTATAATTCACCCCTCCACTTT	CASSYVGYSYNSPLHF
.	TRBV6-2/TRBV6-3	few	TRBJ1-2	TGTGCCAGCAGTTACGGGGGCAGGGCCTACGATGGCTACACCTTC	CASSYGGRAYDGYTF
TRBD1	TRBV9	few	TRBJ2-1	TGTGCCAGCAGCGCTTACTTGGGACAGGGGAATGAGCAGTTCTTC	CASSAYLGQGNEQFF
.	TRBV7-6	.	TRBJ1-6	TGTGCCAGCAGCCAGAGCGGATACCGTGTTCTCCTCCACTTT	CASSQSGYRVLLHF
.	TRBV27	.	TRBJ1-4	TGTGCCAGCAGCAATTCAGGGTTTCTTGAAAAACTGTTTTTT	CASSNSGFLEKLFF
TRBD2	TRBV28	.	TRBJ2-3	TGTGCCAGCAGTTTATTGGCGGGGGGGCCCGGCACAGATACGCAGTATTTT	CASSLLAGGPGTDTQYF
.	TRBV13	.	TRBJ2-5	TGTGCCAGCAGCTTAGCTGGACTACAAGAGACCCAGTACTTC	CASSLAGLQETQYF
.	TRBV27	once	TRBJ2-7	TGTGCCAGCAGTGCCATCGGGGGCGCCTACGAGCAGTACTTC	CASSAIGGAYEQYF
TRBD2	TRBV28	.	TRBJ2-7	TGTGCCAGCAGTATGGGACTAGCGGGCTCCTACGAGCAGTACTTC	CASSMGLAGSYEQYF
TRBD1	TRBV7-9	.	TRBJ1-1	TGTGCCAGCAGCTTAAGAGAAAGACAGGGACACACTGAAGCTTTCTTT	CASSLRERQGHTEAFF
.	TRBV20-1	few	TRBJ2-1	TGCAGGGTAGACTATTACAATGAGCAGTTCTTC	CRVDYYNEQFF
.	TRBV27	few	TRBJ2-6	TGTGCCAGCAGTTTAGGGGGTCCTCAGGGGAGGGCTGGGGCCAACGTCCTGACTTTC	CASSLGGPQGRAGANVLTF
TRBD1	TRBV27	few	TRBJ1-5	TGTGCCAGCAGTTTATCTGGACAGGGTCCTTATAGCAATCAGCCCCAGCATTTT	CASSLSGQGPYSNQPQHF
.	TRBV12-3/TRBV12-4	few	TRBJ1-2	TGTGCCAGCAGCCCCCCCCGGTTCTATGGCTACACCTTC	CASSPPRFYGYTF
TRBD1	TRBV7-6	.	TRBJ1-4	TGTGCCAGCAGCGCGGGACAGGGGCCTTGGAATGAAAAACTGTTTTTT	CASSAGQGPWNEKLFF
.	TRBV11-2	.	TRBJ1-2	TGTGCCAGCAGCTTTGGAGGGCAGAACTATGGCTACACCTTC	CASSFGGQNYGYTF
.	TRBV19	.	TRBJ1-1	TGTGCCAGTAGTATCGTTTGGGGGCCCACTGAAGCTTTCTTT	CASSIVWGPTEAFF
.	TRBV6-6	.	TRBJ1-1	TGTGCCAGCAGTTCACAGGGAAAGAACACTGAAGCTTTCTTT	CASSSQGKNTEAFF
.	TRBV5-6	.	TRBJ2-3	TGTGCCAGCATCGATAAGGTGGGGCCCTCTATGGGTACGCAGTATTTT	CASIDKVGPSMGTQYF
.	TRBV6-5	.	TRBJ1-1	TGTGCCACTAAGAGGGGAGTCGTGGACACTGAAGCTTTCTTT	CATKRGVVDTEAFF
.	TRBV11-3	few	TRBJ2-2	TGTGCCAGCAGCTTACCGGGTCCCGGGGAGCTGTTTTTT	CASSLPGPGELFF
TRBD2	TRBV29-1	.	TRBJ2-1	TGCAGCGTTGAAAGGACTAGCGGACCCGCGGAGCAGTTCTTC	CSVERTSGPAEQFF
TRBD1	TRBV4-3	few	TRBJ1-1	TGCGCCAGCAGCCAAGATCTTAACAGGGGGTCTGAAGCTTTCTTT	CASSQDLNRGSEAFF
TRBD2	TRBV9	.	TRBJ2-5	TGTGCCAGCAGCGTAGGGGCTAGCGGGGGGCCGCAAGAGACCCAGTACTTC	CASSVGASGGPQETQYF
TRBD2	TRBV7-8	.	TRBJ2-4	TGTGCCAGCAGCCCTCGGGAAGCGGGGGGGTCCAAAAACATTCAGTACTTC	CASSPREAGGSKNIQYF
.	TRBV5-6	few	TRBJ1-1	TGTGCCAGCAGCTCTCCCCCCCAGGCCATGAACACTGAAGCTTTCTTT	CASSSPPQAMNTEAFF
.	TRBV3-1	.	TRBJ2-5	TGTGCCAGCAGCCAAGGAGCCGGTACACAAGAGACCCAGTACTTC	CASSQGAGTQETQYF
.	TRBV7-9	.	TRBJ2-1	TGTGCCAGCAGCTTAAAATACGATGAGCAGTTCTTC	CASSLKYDEQFF
.	TRBV9	.	TRBJ1-2	TGTGCCAGCAGCGTAGGTACCTGGGGCAGGGACTATGGCTACACCTTC	CASSVGTWGRDYGYTF
TRBD1	TRBV5-1	.	TRBJ1-6	TGCGCCAGCAGCTTGGATGTTGGGACAGGGTATTCACCCCTCCACTTT	CASSLDVGTGYSPLHF
TRBD1	TRBV6-2/TRBV6-3	.	TRBJ1-2	TGTGCCAGCAGTTACACACCGGGACAGGGGACGCCTATAGACTATGGCTACACCTTC	CASSYTPGQGTPIDYGYTF
.	TRBV19	.	TRBJ1-1	TGTGCCAGTAGACACAAAGAAGCTTTCTTT	CASRHKEAFF
.	TRBV27	.	TRBJ1-6	TGTGCCAGCAGCACAGGTTTTAGCTCCTATAATTCACCCCTCCACTTT	CASSTGFSSYNSPLHF
.	TRBV11-1	few	TRBJ2-3	TGTGCCAGCAGCTTCTCGGGGAGAACCGATGAAAAATCAGATACGCAGTATTTT	CASSFSGRTDEKSDTQYF
.	TRBV6-5	few	TRBJ2-3	TGTGCCAGCAGTTACTCGAGTCCCGCAACAGATACGCAGTATTTT	CASSYSSPATDTQYF
.	TRBV3-1	.	TRBJ1-2	TGTGCCAGCAGCCAAGAAGATGGGCCCTATGGCTACACCTTC	CASSQEDGPYGYTF
TRBD2	TRBV27	few	TRBJ2-1	TGTGCTAGCACCTCTAGCGGAGTCTACAATGAGCAGTTCTTC	CASTSSGVYNEQFF
TRBD2	TRBV9	.	TRBJ2-1	TGTGCCAGCAGCTCCGCGGGGGATATCAATGAGCAGTTCTTC	CASSSAGDINEQFF
.	TRBV7-9	.	TRBJ1-2	TGTGCCAGCAGCTTGAGGTCCAGGGTTGCCGATGGCTACACCTTC	CASSLRSRVADGYTF
.	TRBV27	few	TRBJ2-3	TGTGCCAGCAGCCCAGGCGCCATACTCCTCACAGATACGCAGTATTTT	CASSPGAILLTDTQYF
.	TRBV12-5	few	TRBJ2-2	TGTGCTAGTGGTACCGAAGAGATAAACACCGGGGAGCTGTTTTTT	CASGTEEINTGELFF
TRBD2	TRBV29-1	.	TRBJ2-3	TGCAGCGTTGAGTCCCTAGCGGAAAGCACAGATACGCAGTATTTT	CSVESLAESTDTQYF